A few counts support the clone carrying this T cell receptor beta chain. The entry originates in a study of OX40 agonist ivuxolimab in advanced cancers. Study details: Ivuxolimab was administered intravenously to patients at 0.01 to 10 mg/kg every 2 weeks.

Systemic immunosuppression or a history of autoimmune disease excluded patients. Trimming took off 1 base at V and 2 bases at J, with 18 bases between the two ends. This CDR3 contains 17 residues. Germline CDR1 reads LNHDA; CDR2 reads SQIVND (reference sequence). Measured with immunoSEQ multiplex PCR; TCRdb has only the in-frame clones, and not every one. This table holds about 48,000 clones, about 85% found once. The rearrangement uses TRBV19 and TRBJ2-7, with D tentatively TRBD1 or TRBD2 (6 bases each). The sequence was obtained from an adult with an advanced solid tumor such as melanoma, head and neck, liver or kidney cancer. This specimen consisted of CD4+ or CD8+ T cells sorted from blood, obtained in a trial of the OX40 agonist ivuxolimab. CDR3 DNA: TGTGCCAGTAGTATAGCGCAAGGGGGGAACTTTGCCTACGAGCAGTACTTC. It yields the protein CASSIAQGGNFAYEQYF.